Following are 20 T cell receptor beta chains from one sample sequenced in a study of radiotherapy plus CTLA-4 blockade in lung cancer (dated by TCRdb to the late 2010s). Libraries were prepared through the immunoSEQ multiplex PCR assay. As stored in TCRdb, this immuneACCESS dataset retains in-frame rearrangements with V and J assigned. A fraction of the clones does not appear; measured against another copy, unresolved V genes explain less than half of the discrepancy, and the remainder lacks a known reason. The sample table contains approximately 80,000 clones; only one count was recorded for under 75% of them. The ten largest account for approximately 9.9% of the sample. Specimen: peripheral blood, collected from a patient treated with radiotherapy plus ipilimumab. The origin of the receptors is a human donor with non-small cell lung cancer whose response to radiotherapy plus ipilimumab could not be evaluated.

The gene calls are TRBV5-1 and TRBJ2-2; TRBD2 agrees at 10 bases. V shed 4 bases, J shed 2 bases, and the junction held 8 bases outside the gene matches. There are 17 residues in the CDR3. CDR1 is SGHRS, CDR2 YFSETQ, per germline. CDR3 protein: CASSPRLAGENTGELFF. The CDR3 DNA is TGCGCCAGCAGCCCCCGACTAGCGGGCGAAAACACCGGGGAGCTGTTTTTT.

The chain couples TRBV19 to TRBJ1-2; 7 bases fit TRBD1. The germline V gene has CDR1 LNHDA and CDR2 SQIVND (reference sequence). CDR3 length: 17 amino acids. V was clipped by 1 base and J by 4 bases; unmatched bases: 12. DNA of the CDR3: TGTGCCAGTAGTATAGGCCCTCCACAGGGGCCGGGCTATGGCTACACCTTC. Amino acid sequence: CASSIGPPQGPGYGYTF.

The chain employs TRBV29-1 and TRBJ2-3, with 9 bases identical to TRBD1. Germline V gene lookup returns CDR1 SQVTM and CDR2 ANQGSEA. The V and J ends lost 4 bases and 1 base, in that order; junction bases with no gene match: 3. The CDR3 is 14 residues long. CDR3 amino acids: CSVGRDRGTDTQYF. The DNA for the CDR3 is TGCAGCGTTGGGAGGGACAGGGGCACAGATACGCAGTATTTT.

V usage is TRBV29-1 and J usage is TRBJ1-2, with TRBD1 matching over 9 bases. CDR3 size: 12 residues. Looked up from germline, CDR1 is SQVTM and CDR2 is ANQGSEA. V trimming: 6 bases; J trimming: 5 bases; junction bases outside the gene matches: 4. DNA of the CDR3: TGCAGCGTCGCCGGGACAGGGTATGGCTACACCTTC. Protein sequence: CSVAGTGYGYTF.

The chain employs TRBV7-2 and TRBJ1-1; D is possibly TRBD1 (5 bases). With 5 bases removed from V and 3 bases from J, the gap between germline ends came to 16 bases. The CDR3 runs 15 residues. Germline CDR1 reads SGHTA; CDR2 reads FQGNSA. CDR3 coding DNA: TGTGCCAGCAGCAAACCCCAGGGCGGGGACACTGAAGCTTTCTTT. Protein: CASSKPQGGDTEAFF. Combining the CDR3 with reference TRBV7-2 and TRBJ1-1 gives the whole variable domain GAGVSQSPSNKVTEKGKDVELRCDPISGHTALYWYRQSLGQGLEFLIYFQGNSAPDKSGLPSDRFSAERTGGSVSTLTIQRTQQEDSAVYLCASSKPQGGDTEAFFGQGTRLTVV.

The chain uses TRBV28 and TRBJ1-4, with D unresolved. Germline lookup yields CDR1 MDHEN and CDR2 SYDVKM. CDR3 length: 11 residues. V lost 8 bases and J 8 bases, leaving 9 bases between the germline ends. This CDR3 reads CASGGNEKLFF. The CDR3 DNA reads TGTGCCAGCGGAGGGAACGAAAAACTGTTTTTT. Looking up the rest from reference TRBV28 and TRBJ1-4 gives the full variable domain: DVKVTQSSRYLVKRTGEKVFLECVQDMDHENMFWYRQDPGLGLRLIYFSYDVKMKEKGDIPEGYSVSREKKERFSLILESASTNQTSMYLCASGGNEKLFFGSGTQLSVL.

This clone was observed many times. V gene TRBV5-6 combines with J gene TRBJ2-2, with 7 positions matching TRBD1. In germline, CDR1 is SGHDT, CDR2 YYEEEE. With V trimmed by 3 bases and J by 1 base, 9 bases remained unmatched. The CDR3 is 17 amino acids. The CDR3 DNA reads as TGTGCCAGCAGCTCGTACAGGGGTCCAATGAACACCGGGGAGCTGTTTTTT. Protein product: CASSSYRGPMNTGELFF.

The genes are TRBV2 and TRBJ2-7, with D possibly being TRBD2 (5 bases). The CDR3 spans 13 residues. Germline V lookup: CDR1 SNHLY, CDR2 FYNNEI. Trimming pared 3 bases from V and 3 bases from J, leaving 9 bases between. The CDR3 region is CASSERLFYEQYF. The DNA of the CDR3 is TGTGCCAGCAGTGAGCGACTATTCTACGAGCAGTACTTC.

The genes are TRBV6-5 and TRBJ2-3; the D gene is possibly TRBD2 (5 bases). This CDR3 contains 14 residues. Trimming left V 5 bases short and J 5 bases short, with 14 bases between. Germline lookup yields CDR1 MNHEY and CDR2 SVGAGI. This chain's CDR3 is CASSGLVEGDTQYF. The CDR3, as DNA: TGTGCCAGCAGTGGGCTAGTTGAGGGAGATACGCAGTATTTT.

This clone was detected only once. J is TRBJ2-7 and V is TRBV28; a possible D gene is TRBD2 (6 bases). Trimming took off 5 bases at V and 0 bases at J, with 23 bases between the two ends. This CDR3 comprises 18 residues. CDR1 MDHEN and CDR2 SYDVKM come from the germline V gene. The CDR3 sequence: CASSPIPVLAVSSYEQYF. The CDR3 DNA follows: TGTGCCAGCAGTCCCATACCGGTACTAGCCGTTAGCTCCTACGAGCAGTACTTC.

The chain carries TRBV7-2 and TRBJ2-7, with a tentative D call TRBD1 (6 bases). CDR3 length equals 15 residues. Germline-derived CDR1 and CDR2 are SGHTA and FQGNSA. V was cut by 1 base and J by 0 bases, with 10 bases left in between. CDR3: CASSLEGTNSYEQYF. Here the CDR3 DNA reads TGTGCCAGCAGCTTAGAAGGGACAAACTCCTACGAGCAGTACTTC.

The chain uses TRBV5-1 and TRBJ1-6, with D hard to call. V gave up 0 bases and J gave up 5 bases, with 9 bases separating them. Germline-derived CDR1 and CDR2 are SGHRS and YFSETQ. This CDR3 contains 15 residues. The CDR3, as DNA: TGCGCCAGCAGCTTGGACGGAGCCGATAATTCACCCCTCCACTTT. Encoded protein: CASSLDGADNSPLHF. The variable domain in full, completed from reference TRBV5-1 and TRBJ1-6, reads KAGVTQTPRYLIKTRGQQVTLSCSPISGHRSVSWYQQTPGQGLQFLFEYFSETQRNKGNFPGRFSGRQFSNSRSEMNVSTLELGDSALYLCASSLDGADNSPLHFGNGTRLTVT.

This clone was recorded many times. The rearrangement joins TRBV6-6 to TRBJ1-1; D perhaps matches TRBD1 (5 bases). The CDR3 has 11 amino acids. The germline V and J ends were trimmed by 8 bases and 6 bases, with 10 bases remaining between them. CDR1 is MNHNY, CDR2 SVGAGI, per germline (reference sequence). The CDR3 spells CASGGIPEAFF. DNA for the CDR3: TGTGCCAGCGGGGGGATCCCTGAAGCTTTCTTT.

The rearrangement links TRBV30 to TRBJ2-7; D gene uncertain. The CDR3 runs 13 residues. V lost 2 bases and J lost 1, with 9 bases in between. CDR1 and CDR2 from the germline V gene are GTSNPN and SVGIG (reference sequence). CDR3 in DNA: TGTGCCTGGAGTTCCGGTATTTCCTACGAGCAGTACTTC. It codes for CAWSSGISYEQYF.

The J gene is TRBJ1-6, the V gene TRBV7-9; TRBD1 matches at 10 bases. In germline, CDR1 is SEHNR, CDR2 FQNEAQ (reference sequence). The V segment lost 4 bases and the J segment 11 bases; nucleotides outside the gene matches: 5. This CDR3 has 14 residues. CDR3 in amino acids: CASSSGQGRTPLHF. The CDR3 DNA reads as TGTGCCAGCAGCTCGGGACAGGGGCGGACACCCCTCCACTTT.

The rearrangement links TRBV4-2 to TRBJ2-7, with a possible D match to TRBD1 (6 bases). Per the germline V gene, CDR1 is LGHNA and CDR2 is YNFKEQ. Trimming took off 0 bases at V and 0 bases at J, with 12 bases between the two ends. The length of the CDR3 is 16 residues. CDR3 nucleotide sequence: TGTGCCAGCAGCCAAGATGTGGGGGCATTCTCCTACGAGCAGTACTTC. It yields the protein CASSQDVGAFSYEQYF.

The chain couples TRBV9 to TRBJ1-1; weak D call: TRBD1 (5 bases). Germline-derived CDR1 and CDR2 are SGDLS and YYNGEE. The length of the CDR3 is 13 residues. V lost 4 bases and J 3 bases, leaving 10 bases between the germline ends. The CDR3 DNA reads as TGTGCCAGCAGCCCATGGGGGGACACTGAAGCTTTCTTT. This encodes CASSPWGDTEAFF.

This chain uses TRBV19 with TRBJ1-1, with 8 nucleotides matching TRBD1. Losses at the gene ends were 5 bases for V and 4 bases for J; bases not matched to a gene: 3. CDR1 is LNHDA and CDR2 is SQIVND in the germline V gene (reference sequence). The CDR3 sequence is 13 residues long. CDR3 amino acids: CASSLQGATEAFF. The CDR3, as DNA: TGTGCCAGTAGTCTGCAGGGGGCCACTGAAGCTTTCTTT.

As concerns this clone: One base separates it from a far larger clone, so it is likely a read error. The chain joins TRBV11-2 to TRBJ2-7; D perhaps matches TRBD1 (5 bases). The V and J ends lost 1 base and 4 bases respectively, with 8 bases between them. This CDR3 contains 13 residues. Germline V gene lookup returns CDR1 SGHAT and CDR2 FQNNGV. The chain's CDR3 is CASSLGQPYEQYF. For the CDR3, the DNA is TGTGCCAGCAGCTTAGGACAGCCTTACGAGCAGTACTTC.

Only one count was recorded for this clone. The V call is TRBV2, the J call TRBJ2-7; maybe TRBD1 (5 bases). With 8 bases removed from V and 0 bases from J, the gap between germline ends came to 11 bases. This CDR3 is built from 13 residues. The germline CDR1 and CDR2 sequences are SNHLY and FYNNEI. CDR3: CASRQGSSYEQYF. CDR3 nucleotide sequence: TGTGCCAGCCGTCAGGGTAGCTCCTACGAGCAGTACTTC. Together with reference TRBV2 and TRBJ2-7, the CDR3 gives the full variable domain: EPEVTQTPSHQVTQMGQEVILRCVPISNHLYFYWYRQILGQKVEFLVSFYNNEISEKSEIFDDQFSVERPDGSNFTLKIRSTKLEDSAMYFCASRQGSSYEQYFGPGTRLTVT.